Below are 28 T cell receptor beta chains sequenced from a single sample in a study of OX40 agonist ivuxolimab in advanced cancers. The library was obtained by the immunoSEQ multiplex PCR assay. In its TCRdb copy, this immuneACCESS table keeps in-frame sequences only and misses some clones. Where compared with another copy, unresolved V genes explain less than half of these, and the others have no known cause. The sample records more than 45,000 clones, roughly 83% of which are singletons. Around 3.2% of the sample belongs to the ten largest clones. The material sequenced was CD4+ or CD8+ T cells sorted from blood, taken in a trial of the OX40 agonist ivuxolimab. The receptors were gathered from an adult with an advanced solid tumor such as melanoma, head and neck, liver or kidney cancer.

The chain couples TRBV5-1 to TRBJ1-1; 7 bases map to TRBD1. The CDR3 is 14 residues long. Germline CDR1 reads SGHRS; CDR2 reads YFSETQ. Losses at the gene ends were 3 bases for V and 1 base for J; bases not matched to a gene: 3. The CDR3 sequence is CASSSGTENTEAFF. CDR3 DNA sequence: TGCGCCAGCAGCTCCGGGACAGAGAACACTGAAGCTTTCTTT.

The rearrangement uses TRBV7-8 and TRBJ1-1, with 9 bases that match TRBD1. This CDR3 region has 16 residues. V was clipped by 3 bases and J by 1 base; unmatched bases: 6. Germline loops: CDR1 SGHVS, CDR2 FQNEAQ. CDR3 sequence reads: CASSFGVQGANTEAFF. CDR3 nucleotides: TGTGCCAGCAGCTTCGGGGTACAGGGGGCGAACACTGAAGCTTTCTTT.

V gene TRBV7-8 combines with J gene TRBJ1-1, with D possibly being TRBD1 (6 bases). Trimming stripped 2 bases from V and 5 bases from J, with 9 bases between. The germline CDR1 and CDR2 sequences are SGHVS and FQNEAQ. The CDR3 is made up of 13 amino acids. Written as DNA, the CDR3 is TGTGCCAGCAGCTTATCAGGGGTAACTGAAGCTTTCTTT. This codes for CASSLSGVTEAFF.

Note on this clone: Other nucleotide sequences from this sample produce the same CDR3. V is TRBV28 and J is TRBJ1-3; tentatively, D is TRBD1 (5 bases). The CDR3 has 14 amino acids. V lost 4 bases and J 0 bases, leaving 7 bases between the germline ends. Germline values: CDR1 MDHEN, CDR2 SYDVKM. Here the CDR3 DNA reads TGTGCCAGCAGTTGGGGGGGCTCTGGAAACACCATATATTTT. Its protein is CASSWGGSGNTIYF.

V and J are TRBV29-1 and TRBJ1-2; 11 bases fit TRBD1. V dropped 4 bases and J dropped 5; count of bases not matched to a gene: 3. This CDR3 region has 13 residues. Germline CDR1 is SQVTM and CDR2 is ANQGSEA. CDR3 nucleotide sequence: TGCAGCGTTGGGGGGACAGGGGGATATGGCTACACCTTC. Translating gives CSVGGTGGYGYTF.

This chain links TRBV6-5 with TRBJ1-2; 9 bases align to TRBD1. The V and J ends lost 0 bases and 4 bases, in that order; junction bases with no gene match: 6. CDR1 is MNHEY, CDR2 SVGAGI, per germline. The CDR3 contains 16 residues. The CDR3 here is CASSYSYTGGFYGYTF. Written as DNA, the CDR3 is TGTGCCAGCAGTTACTCTTACACAGGGGGCTTCTATGGCTACACCTTC.

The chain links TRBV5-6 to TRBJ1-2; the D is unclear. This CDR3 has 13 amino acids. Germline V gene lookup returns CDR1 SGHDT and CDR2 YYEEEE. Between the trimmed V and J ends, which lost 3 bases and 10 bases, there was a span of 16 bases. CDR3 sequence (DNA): TGTGCCAGCAGCTGGACCCTAGTCCCGGACTACACCTTC. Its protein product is CASSWTLVPDYTF.

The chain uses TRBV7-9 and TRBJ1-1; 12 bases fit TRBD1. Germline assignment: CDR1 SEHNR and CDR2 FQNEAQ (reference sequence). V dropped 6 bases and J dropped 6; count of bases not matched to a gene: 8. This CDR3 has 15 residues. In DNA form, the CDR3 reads TGTGCCAGCAGTCTCCCGGGACAGGGGGCCCCTGAAGCTTTCTTT. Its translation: CASSLPGQGAPEAFF.

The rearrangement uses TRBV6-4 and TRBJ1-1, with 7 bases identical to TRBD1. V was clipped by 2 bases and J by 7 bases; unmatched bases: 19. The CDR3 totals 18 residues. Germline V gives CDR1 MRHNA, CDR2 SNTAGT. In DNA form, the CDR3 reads TGTGCCAGCAGTGACCACCCGACAGGGTTTGTCGAAGGGGGTGAAGCTTTCTTT. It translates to CASSDHPTGFVEGGEAFF.

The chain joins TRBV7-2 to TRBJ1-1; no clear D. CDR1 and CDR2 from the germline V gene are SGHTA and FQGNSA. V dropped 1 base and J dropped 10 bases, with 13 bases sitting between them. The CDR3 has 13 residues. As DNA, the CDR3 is TGTGCCAGCAGCTTAGTGGAGGTCCCCGGAGCTTTCTTT. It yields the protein CASSLVEVPGAFF.

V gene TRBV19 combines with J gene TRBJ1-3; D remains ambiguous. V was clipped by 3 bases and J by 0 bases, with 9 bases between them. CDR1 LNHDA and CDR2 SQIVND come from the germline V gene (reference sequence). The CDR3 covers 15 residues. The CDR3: CASSILHGSGNTIYF. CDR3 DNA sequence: TGTGCCAGTAGTATCCTTCACGGCTCTGGAAACACCATATATTTT.

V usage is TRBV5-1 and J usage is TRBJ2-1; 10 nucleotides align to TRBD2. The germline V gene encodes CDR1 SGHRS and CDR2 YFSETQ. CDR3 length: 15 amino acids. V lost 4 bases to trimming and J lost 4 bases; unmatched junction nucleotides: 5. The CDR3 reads CASSPGLAEYNEQFF. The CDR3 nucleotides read TGCGCCAGCAGCCCCGGACTAGCGGAATACAATGAGCAGTTCTTC.

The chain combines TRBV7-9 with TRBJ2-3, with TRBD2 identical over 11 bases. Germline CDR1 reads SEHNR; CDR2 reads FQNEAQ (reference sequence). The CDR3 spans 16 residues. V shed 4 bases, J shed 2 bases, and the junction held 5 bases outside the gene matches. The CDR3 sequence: CASSWPSGGTTDTQYF. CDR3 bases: TGTGCCAGCAGCTGGCCTAGCGGGGGGACCACAGATACGCAGTATTTT.

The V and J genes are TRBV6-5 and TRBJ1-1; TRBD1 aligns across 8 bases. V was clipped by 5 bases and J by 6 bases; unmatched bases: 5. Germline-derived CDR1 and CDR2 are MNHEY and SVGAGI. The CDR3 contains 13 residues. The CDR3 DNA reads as TGTGCCAGCAGTCACAGGGGGGTGGCTGAAGCTTTCTTT. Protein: CASSHRGVAEAFF.

The CDR3 protein is CASSFRSGGAPEQFF. CDR3 nucleotide sequence: TGTGCCAGCAGCTTTCGTAGCGGGGGGGCCCCTGAGCAGTTCTTC. The chain joins TRBV7-9 to TRBJ2-1; TRBD2 agrees at 11 bases. Germline CDR1 is SEHNR and CDR2 is FQNEAQ (reference sequence). This CDR3 has 15 amino acids. V was clipped by 3 bases and J by 9 bases; unmatched bases: 7.

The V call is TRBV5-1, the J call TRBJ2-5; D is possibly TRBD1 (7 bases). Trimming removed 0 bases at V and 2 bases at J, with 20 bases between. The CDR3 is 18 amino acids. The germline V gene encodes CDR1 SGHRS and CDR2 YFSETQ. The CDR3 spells CASSLEGPGGNFQETQYF. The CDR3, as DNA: TGCGCCAGCAGCTTGGAGGGGCCAGGGGGGAATTTTCAAGAGACCCAGTACTTC.

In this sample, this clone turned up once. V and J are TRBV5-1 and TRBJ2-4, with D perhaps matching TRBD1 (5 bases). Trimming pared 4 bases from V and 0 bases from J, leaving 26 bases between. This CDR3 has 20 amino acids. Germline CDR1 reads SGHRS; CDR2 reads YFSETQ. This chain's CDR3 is CASSAKPTGSGALAKNIQYF. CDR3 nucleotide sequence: TGCGCCAGCAGCGCCAAGCCCACAGGTTCCGGAGCTCTAGCCAAAAACATTCAGTACTTC.

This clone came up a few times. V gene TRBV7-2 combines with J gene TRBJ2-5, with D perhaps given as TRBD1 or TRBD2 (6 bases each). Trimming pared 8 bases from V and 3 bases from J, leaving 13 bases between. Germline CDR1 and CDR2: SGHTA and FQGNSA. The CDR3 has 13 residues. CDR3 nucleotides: TGTGCCAGCGGGGGGCAAGTAAAAGAGACCCAGTACTTC. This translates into CASGGQVKETQYF. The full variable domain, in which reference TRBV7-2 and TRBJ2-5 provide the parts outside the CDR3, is GAGVSQSPSNKVTEKGKDVELRCDPISGHTALYWYRQSLGQGLEFLIYFQGNSAPDKSGLPSDRFSAERTGGSVSTLTIQRTQQEDSAVYLCASGGQVKETQYFGPGTRLLVL.

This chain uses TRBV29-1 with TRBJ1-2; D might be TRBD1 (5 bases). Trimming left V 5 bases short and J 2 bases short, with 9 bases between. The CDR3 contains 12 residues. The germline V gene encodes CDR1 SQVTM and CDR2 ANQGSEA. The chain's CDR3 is CSVSSGNYGYTF. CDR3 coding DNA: TGCAGCGTTTCGTCAGGGAACTATGGCTACACCTTC.

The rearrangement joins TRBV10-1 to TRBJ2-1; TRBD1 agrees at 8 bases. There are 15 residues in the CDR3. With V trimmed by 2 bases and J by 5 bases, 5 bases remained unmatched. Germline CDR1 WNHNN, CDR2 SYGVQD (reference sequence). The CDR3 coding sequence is TGCGCCAGCAGTGAGAGGACAGGGTCCCACAATGAGCAGTTCTTC. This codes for CASSERTGSHNEQFF.

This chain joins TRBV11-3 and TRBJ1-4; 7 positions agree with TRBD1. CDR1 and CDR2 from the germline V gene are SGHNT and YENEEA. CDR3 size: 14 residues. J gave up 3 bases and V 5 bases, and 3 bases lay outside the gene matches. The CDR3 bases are TGTGCCAGCAGCCTTAGGGGGCCTAATGAAAAACTGTTTTTT. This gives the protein CASSLRGPNEKLFF.

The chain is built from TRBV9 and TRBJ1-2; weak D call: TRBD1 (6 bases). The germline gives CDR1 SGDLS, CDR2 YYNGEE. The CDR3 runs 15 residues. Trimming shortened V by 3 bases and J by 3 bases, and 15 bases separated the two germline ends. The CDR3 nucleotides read TGTGCCAGCAGCGCACAGACAGGATCGCACTATGGCTACACCTTC. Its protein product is CASSAQTGSHYGYTF.

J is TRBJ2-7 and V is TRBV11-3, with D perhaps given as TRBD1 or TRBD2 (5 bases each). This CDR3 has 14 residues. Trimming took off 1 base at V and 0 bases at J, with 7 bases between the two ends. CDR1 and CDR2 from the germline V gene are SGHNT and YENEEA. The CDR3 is CASSLGGSSYEQYF. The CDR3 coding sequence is TGTGCCAGCAGCTTAGGGGGGAGCTCCTACGAGCAGTACTTC.

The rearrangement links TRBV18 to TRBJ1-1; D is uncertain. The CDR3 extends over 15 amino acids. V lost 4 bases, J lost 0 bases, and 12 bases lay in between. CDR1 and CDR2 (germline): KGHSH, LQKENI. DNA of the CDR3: TGTGCCAGCTCACTTTCCGGTATGGTGAACACTGAAGCTTTCTTT. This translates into CASSLSGMVNTEAFF. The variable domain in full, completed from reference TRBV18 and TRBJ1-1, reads NAGVMQNPRHLVRRRGQEARLRCSPMKGHSHVYWYRQLPEEGLKFMVYLQKENIIDESGMPKERFSAEFPKEGPSILRIQQVVRGDSAAYFCASSLSGMVNTEAFFGQGTRLTVV.

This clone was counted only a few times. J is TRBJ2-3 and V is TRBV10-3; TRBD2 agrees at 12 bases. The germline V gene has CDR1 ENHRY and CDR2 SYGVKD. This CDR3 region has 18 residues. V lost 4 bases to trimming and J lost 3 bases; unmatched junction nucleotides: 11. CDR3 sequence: CAISGPRLAGEGTDTQYF. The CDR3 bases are TGTGCCATCAGTGGGCCCAGACTAGCGGGGGAGGGAACAGATACGCAGTATTTT.

DNA of the CDR3: TGTGCCAGCCAAACTTTCCTAGCGGGGGTTCTAGATACGCAGTATTTT. It encodes CASQTFLAGVLDTQYF. The rearrangement joins TRBV5-4 to TRBJ2-3; TRBD2 aligns across 10 bases. The V and J ends lost 7 bases and 5 bases, in that order; junction bases with no gene match: 13. Germline V CDR1 and CDR2: SGHNT, YYREEE (reference sequence). This CDR3 is 16 amino acids long.

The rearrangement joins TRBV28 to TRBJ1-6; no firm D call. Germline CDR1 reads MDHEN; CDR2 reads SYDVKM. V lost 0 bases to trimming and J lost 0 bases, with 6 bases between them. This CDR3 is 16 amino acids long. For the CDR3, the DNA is TGTGCCAGCAGTTTATGGCCTATCTCCTATAATTCACCCCTCCACTTT. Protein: CASSLWPISYNSPLHF.

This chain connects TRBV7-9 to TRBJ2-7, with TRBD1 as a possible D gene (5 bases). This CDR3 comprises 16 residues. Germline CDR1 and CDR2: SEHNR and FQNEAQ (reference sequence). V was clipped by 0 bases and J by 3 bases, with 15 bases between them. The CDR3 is CASSLAYDRRNYEQYF. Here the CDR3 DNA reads TGTGCCAGCAGCTTAGCGTATGACAGACGGAACTACGAGCAGTACTTC.